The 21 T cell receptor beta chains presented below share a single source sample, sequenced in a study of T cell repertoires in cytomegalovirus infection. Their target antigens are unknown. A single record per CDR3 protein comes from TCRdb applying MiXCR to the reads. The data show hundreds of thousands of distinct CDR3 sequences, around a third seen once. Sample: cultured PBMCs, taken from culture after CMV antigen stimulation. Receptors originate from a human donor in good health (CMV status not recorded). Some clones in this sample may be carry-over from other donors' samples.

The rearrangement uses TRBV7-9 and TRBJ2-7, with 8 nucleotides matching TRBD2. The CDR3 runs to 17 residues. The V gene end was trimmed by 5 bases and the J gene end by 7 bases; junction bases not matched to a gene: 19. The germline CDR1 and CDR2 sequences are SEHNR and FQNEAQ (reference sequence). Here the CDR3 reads CASSPGDGSGRSWEQYF. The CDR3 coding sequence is TGTGCCAGCAGCCCTGGGGATGGGAGCGGGAGATCGTGGGAGCAGTACTTC.

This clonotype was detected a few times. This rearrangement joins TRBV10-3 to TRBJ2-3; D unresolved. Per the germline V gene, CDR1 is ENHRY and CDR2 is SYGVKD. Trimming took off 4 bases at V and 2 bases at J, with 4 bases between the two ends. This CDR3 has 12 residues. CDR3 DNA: TGTGCCATCAGTGCCTTCACAGATACGCAGTATTTT. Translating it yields CAISAFTDTQYF.

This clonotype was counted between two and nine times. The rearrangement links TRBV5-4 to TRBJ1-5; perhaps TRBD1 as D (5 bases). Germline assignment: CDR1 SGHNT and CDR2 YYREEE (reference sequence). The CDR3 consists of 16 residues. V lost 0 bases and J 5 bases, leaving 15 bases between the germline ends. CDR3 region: CASSLAPGEDHQPQHF. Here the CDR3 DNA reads TGTGCCAGCAGCTTGGCCCCGGGGGAGGATCATCAGCCCCAGCATTTT.

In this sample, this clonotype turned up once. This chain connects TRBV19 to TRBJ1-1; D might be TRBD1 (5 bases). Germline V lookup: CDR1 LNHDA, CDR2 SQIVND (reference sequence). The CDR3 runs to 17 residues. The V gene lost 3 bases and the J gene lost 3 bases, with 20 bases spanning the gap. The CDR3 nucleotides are TGTGCCAGTAGTATCGGAGTGTTAAGGCAGGGAGACACTGAAGCTTTCTTT. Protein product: CASSIGVLRQGDTEAFF.

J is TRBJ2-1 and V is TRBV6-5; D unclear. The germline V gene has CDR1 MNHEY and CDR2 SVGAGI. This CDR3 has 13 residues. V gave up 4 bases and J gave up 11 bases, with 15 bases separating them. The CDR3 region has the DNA TGTGCCAGCAGTTTCCTATCGTATAGAAAGCAGTTCTTC. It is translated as CASSFLSYRKQFF.

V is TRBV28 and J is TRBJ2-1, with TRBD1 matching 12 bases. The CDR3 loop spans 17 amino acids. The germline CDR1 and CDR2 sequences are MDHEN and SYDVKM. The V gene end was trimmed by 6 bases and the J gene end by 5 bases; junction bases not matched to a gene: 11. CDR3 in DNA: TGTGCCAGCAGACCGAAACCTGGGACAGGGGGCAACAATGAGCAGTTCTTC. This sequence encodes CASRPKPGTGGNNEQFF.

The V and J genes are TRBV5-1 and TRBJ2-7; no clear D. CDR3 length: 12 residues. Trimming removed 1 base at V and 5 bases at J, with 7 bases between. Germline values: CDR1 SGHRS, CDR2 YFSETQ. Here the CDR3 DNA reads TGCGCCAGCAGCTTGTGGGGTGACGAGCAGTACTTC. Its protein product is CASSLWGDEQYF.

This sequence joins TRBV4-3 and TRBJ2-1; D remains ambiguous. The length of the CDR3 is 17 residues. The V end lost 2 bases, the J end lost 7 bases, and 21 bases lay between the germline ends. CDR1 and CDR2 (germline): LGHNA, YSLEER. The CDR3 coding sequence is TGCGCCAGCAGCCAAAATCCCCCAACTATAGAGGAGAATGAGCAGTTCTTC. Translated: CASSQNPPTIEENEQFF.

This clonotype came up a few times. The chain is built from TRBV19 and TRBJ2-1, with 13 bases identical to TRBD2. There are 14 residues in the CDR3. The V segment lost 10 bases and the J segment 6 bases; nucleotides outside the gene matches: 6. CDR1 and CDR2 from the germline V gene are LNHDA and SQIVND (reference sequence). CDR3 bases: TGTGCCACCGGCAGGACTAGCGGGAGCAATGAGCAGTTCTTC. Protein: CATGRTSGSNEQFF.

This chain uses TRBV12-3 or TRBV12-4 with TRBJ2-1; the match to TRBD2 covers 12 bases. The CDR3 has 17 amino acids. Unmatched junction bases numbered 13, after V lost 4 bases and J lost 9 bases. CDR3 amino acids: CASSSRASGGAVGEQFF. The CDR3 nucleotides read TGTGCCAGCAGTTCAAGGGCTAGCGGGGGGGCTGTTGGTGAGCAGTTCTTC.

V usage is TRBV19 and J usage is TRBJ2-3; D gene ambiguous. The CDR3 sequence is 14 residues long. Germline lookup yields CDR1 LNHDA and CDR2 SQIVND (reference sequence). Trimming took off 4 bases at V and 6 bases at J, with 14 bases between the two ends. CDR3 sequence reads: CASSRLGEGDTQYF. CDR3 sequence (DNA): TGTGCCAGTAGTAGGCTAGGCGAAGGGGATACGCAGTATTTT.

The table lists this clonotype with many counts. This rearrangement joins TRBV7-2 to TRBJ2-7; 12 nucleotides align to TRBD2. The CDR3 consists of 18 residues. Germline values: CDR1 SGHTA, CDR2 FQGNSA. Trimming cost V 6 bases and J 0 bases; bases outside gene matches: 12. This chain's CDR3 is CASSLRLAGAYDSYEQYF. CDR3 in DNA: TGTGCCAGCAGTTTACGACTAGCGGGAGCCTACGACTCCTACGAGCAGTACTTC.

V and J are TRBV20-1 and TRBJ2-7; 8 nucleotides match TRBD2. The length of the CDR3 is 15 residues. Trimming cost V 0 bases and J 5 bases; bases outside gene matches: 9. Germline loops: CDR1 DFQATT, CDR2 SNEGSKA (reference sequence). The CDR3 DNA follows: TGCAGTGCTAGAGATGGGCGGGGGGCTCTTAACGAGCAGTACTTC. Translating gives CSARDGRGALNEQYF.

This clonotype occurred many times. The CDR3 here is CASSLAWGQPQHF. The CDR3 nucleotides read TGTGCCAGCAGCTTAGCGTGGGGACAGCCCCAGCATTTT. V and J are TRBV7-2 and TRBJ1-5, with D uncertain. Germline-derived CDR1 and CDR2 are SGHTA and FQGNSA. V was shortened by 0 bases and J by 7 bases, with 7 bases between the two germline ends. CDR3 length equals 13 residues.

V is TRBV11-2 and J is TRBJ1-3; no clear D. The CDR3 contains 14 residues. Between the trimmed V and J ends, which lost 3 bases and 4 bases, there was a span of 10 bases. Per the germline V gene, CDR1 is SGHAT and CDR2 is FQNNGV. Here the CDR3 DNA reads TGTGCCAGCAGCTTTCTAGGGTTCGGAAACACCATATATTTT. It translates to CASSFLGFGNTIYF.

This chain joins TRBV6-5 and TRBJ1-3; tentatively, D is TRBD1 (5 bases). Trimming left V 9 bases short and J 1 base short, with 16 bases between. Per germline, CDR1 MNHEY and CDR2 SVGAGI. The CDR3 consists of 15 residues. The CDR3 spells CASLGREESGNTIYF. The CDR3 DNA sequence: TGTGCCAGTCTGGGCAGGGAAGAATCTGGAAACACCATATATTTT.

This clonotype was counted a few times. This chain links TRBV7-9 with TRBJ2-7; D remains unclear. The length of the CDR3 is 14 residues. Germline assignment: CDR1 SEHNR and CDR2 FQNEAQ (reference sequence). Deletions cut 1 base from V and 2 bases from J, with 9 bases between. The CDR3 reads CASSLVASPYEQYF. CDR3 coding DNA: TGTGCCAGCAGCTTAGTCGCCAGCCCCTACGAGCAGTACTTC.

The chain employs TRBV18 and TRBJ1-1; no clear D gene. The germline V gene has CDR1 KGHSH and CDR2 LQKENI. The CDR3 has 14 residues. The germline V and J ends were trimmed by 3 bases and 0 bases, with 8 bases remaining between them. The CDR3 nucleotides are TGTGCCAGCTCACCCCTAAAGGTGAACACTGAAGCTTTCTTT. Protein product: CASSPLKVNTEAFF.

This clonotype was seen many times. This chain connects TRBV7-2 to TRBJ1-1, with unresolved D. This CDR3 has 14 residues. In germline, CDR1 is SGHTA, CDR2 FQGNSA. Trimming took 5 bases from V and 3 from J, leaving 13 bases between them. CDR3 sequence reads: CASSARYSDTEAFF. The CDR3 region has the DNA TGTGCCAGCAGCGCCCGATACAGCGACACTGAAGCTTTCTTT.

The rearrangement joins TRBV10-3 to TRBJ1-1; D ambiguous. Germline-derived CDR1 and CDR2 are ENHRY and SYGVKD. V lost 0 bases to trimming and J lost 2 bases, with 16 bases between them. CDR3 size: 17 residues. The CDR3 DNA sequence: TGTGCCATCAGTGAGTCGACTGCGTTACGGAGAAACACTGAAGCTTTCTTT. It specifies CAISESTALRRNTEAFF.

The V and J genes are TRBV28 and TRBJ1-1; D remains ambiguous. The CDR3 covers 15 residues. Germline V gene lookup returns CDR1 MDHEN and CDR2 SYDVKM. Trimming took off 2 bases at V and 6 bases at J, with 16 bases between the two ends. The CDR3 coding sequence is TGTGCCAGCAGTTTAAGGTCGCTCCTTGGGTCTGAAGCTTTCTTT. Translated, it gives CASSLRSLLGSEAFF.